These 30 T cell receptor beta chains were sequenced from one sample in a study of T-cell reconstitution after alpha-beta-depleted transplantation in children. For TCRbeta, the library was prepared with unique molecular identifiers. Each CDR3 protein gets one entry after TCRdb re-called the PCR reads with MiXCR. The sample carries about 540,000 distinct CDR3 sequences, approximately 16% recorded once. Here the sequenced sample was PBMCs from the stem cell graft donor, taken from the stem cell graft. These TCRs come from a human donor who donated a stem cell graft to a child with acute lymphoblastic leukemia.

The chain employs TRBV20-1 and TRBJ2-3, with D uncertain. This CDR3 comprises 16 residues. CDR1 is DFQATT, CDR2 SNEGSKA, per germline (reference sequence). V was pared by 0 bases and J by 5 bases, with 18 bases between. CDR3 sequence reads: CSARDLSSPVRDTQYF. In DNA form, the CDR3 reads TGCAGTGCTAGAGATCTTTCTTCCCCGGTTCGAGATACGCAGTATTTT.

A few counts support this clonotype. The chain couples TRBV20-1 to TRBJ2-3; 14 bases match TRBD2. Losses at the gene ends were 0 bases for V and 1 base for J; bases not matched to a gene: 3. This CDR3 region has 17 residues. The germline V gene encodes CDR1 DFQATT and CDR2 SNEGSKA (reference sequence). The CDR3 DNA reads TGCAGTGCTAGAGATAGACTAGCGGGAGGGGGCACAGATACGCAGTATTTT. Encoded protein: CSARDRLAGGGTDTQYF.

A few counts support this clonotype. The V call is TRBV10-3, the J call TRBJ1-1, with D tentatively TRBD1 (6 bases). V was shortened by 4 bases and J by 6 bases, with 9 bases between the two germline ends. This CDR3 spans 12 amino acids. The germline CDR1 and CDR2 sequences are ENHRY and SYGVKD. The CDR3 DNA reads TGTGCCATCAGTGTGAGGGGGTCTGAAGCTTTCTTT. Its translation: CAISVRGSEAFF.

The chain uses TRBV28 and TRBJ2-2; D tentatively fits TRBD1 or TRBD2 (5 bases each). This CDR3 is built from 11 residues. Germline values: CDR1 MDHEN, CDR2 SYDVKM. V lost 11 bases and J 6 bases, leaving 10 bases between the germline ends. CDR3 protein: CAARGPGELFF. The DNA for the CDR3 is TGTGCCGCGAGGGGTCCCGGGGAGCTGTTTTTT.

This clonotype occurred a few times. The CDR3 DNA is TGCGCCAGCAGCTTGGGAAAACTAGCGGGAGTCCCCTACGAGCAGTACTTC. It translates to CASSLGKLAGVPYEQYF. The rearrangement joins TRBV5-1 to TRBJ2-7; 11 positions agree with TRBD2. V lost 0 bases and J lost 2; bases outside the gene matches: 7. The CDR3 is made up of 17 amino acids. Germline V gives CDR1 SGHRS, CDR2 YFSETQ.

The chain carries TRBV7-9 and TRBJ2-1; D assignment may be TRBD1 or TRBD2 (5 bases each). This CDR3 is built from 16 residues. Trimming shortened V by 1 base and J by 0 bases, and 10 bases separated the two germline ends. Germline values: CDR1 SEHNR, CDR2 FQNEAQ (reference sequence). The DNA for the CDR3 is TGTGCCAGCAGCTTAGAATGGGGGAGCTCCTACAATGAGCAGTTCTTC. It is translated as CASSLEWGSSYNEQFF.

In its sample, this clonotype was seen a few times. Here the CDR3 reads CASSQGFQPQHF. CDR3 in DNA: TGTGCCAGTAGCCAGGGTTTCCAGCCCCAGCATTTT. The rearrangement joins TRBV19 to TRBJ1-5; a possible D gene is TRBD1 (5 bases). The CDR3 contains 12 residues. Germline assignment: CDR1 LNHDA and CDR2 SQIVND (reference sequence). V was shortened by 6 bases and J by 7 bases, with 10 bases between the two germline ends.

The chain's CDR3 is CASRTEYRGEQFF. The CDR3 DNA reads TGTGCCAGCCGGACTGAATATCGGGGTGAGCAGTTCTTC. The rearrangement links TRBV5-6 to TRBJ2-1; a possible D gene is TRBD2 (5 bases). CDR3 length equals 13 residues. Germline V gives CDR1 SGHDT, CDR2 YYEEEE. Deletions cut 7 bases from V and 9 bases from J, with 17 bases between. Full variable domain (rest looked up from reference TRBV5-6 and TRBJ2-1): DAGVTQSPTHLIKTRGQQVTLRCSPKSGHDTVSWYQQALGQGPQFIFQYYEEEERQRGNFPDRFSGHQFPNYSSELNVNALLLGDSALYLCASRTEYRGEQFFGPGTRLTVL.

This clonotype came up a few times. CDR3 nucleotide sequence: TGCAGTGCTAGGAGCACTAGCGGGAGGGCCTTTATGAATGAGCAGTTCTTC. This encodes CSARSTSGRAFMNEQFF. V is TRBV20-1 and J is TRBJ2-1, with 13 bases lining up with TRBD2. Per the germline V gene, CDR1 is DFQATT and CDR2 is SNEGSKA (reference sequence). This CDR3 spans 17 amino acids. The trim removed 3 bases at V and 7 bases at J, leaving 12 bases unmatched.

The CDR3 DNA reads as TGTGCCAGCAGCCAAAGGGTCACTAGCGGCGAGCAGTACTTC. It is translated as CASSQRVTSGEQYF. The chain has TRBV3-1 and TRBJ2-7; 8 nucleotides line up with TRBD2. This CDR3 region has 14 residues. Germline CDR1 LGHDT, CDR2 YNNKEL (reference sequence). Trimming removed 2 bases from V and 6 bases from J; junction bases left unmatched: 6.

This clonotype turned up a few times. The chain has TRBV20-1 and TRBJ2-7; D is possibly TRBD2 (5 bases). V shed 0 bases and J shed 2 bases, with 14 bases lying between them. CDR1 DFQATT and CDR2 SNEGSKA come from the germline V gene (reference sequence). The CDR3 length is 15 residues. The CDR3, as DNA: TGCAGTGCTAGAGATAGGGCGGGTACCACCTACGAGCAGTACTTC. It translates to CSARDRAGTTYEQYF.

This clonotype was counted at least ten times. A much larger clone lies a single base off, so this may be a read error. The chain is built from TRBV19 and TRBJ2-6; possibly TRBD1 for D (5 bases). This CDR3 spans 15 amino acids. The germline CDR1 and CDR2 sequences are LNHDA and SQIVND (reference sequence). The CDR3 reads CASSITRSGANGLTF. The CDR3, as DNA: TGTGCCAGTAGTATAACCCGCTCTGGGGCCAACGGCCTGACTTTC. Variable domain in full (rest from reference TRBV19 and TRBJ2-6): DGGITQSPKYLFRKEGQNVTLSCEQNLNHDAMYWYRQDPGQGLRLIYYSQIVNDFQKGDIAEGYSVSREKKESFPLTVTSAQKNPTAFYLCASSITRSGANGLTFGAGSRLTVL.

CDR3 sequence reads: CSARDLFGRAMGETQYF. Here the CDR3 DNA reads TGCAGTGCTAGAGATCTTTTCGGGAGGGCAATGGGAGAGACCCAGTACTTC. This chain uses TRBV20-1 with TRBJ2-5; 8 bases are a match to TRBD2. The CDR3 is made up of 17 amino acids. Germline V CDR1 and CDR2: DFQATT, SNEGSKA (reference sequence). After removal of 0 bases from V and 4 bases from J, the junction contained 13 bases not matched to a gene.

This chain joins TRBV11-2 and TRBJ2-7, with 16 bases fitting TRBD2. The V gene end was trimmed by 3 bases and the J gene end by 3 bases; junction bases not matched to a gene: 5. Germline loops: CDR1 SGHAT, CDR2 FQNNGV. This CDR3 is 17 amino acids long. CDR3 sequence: CASSFQGLAGGIYEQYF. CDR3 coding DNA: TGTGCCAGCAGCTTTCAGGGACTAGCGGGAGGGATCTACGAGCAGTACTTC.

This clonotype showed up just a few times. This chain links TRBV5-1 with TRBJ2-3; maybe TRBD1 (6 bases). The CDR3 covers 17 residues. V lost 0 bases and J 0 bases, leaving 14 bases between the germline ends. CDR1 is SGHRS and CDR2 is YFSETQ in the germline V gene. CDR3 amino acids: CASSLVGQTTSTDTQYF. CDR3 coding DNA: TGCGCCAGCAGCTTGGTAGGACAGACAACTAGCACAGATACGCAGTATTTT.

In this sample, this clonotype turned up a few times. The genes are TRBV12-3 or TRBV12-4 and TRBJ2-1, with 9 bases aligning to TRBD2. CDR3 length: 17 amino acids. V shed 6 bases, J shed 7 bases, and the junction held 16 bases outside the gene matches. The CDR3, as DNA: TGTGCCAGCAGCATGTTGGTGGGCGGGAGGGCCGGGAATGAGCAGTTCTTC. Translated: CASSMLVGGRAGNEQFF.

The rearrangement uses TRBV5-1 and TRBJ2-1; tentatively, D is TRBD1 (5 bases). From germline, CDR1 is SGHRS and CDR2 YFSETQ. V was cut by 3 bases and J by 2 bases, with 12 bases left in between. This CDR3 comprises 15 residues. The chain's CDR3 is CASSSGQGAYNEQFF. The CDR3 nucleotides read TGCGCCAGCAGCTCCGGGCAAGGGGCCTACAATGAGCAGTTCTTC.

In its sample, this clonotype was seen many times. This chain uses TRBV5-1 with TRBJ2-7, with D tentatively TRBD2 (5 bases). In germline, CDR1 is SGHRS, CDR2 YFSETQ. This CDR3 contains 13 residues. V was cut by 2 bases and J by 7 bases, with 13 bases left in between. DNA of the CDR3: TGCGCCAGCAGCTTTGGTGGGTCGGGGGAGCAGTACTTC. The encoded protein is CASSFGGSGEQYF.

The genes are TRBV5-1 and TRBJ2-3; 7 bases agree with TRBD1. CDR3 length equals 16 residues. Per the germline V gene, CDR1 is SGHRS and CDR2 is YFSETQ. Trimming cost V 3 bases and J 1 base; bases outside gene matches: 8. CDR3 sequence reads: CASSSRQGLGTDTQYF. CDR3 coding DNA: TGCGCCAGCAGCTCTCGACAGGGTCTCGGCACAGATACGCAGTATTTT.

The CDR3 coding sequence is TGCGCCAGCAGCCCCGGGACTATTTTGAACACCGGGGAGCTGTTTTTT. It encodes CASSPGTILNTGELFF. J is TRBJ2-2 and V is TRBV4-1; 7 bases are a match to TRBD2. Germline lookup yields CDR1 MGHRA and CDR2 YSYEKL. Trimming removed 4 bases from V and 1 base from J; junction bases left unmatched: 6. This CDR3 comprises 16 residues.

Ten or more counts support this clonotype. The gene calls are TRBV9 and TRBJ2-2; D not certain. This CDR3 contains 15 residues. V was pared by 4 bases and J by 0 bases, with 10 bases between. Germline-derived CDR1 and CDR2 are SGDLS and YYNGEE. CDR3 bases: TGTGCCAGCAGCCCGACCGATGCGAACACCGGGGAGCTGTTTTTT. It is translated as CASSPTDANTGELFF.

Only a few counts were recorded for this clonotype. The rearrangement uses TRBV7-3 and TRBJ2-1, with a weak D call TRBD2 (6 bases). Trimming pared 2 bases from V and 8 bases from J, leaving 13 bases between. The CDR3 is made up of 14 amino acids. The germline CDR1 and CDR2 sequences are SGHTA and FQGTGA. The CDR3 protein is CASSLGLGGDEQFF. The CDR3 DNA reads TGTGCCAGCAGCTTAGGACTGGGAGGAGATGAGCAGTTCTTC.

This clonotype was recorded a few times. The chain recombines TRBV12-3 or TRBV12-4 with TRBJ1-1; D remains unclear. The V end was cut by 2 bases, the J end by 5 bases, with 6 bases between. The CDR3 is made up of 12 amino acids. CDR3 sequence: CASSLLQTEAFF. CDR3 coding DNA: TGTGCCAGCAGTTTACTGCAGACTGAAGCTTTCTTT.

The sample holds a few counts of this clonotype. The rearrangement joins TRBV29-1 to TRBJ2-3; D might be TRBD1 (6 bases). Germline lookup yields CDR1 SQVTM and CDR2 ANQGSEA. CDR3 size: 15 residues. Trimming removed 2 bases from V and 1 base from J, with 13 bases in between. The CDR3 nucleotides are TGCAGCGTTGAATATACAGGGAGTGGCACAGATACGCAGTATTTT. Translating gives CSVEYTGSGTDTQYF.

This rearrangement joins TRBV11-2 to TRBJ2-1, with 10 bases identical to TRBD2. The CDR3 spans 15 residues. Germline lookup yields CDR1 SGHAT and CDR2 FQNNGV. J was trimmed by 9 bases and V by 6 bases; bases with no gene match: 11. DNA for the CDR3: TGTGCCAGCAGTCAACTAGCGGGAAGCTGGACTGAGCAGTTCTTC. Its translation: CASSQLAGSWTEQFF.

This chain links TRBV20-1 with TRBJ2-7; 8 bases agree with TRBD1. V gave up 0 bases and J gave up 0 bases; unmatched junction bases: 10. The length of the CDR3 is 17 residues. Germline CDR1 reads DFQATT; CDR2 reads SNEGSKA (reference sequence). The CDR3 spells CSARDQGAGGSSYEQYF. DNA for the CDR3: TGCAGTGCTAGAGATCAGGGGGCAGGGGGTTCCTCCTACGAGCAGTACTTC.

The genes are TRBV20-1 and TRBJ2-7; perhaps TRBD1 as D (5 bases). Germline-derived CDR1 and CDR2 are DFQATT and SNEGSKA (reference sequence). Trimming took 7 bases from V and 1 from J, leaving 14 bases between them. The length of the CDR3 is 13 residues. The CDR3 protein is CSVPLDNSYEQYF. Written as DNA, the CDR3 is TGCAGTGTGCCCCTGGACAATTCCTACGAGCAGTACTTC.

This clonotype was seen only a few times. The CDR3 reads CASGQGDGYTF. The CDR3 bases are TGTGCCAGCGGGCAGGGTGATGGCTACACCTTC. The rearrangement uses TRBV25-1 and TRBJ1-2; TRBD1 might be the D (5 bases). The V and J ends lost 8 bases and 6 bases respectively, with 10 bases between them. This CDR3 region has 11 residues. The germline V gene encodes CDR1 MGHDK and CDR2 SYGVNS.

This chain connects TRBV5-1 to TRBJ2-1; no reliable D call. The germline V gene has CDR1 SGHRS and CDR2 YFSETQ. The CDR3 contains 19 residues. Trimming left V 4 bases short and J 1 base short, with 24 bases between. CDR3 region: CASSGVLRRNIRSYNEQFF. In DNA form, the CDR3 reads TGCGCCAGCAGCGGTGTTTTACGGCGAAACATTCGGTCCTACAATGAGCAGTTCTTC.

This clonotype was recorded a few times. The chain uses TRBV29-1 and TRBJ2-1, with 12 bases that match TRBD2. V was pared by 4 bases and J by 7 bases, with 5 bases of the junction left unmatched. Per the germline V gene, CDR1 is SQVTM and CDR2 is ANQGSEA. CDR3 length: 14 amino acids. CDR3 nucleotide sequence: TGCAGCGTTGTAGTTGGGACTAGCGGGAATGAGCAGTTCTTC. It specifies CSVVVGTSGNEQFF.